This TCR beta chain derives from a study of breast tumors, draining lymph nodes, adjacent tissues. This clonotype was detected ten times or more. The target antigen is unknown. Via MiXCR, TCRdb re-called the multiplex PCR reads, giving one row per CDR3 protein. The sample carries around 230,000 distinct CDR3 sequences, about 34% recorded once. Study observations and caveats: Luminal-like breast cancer showed significantly higher tumor–nontumor repertoire similarity than basal-like. Tumor TCR diversity was below lymph nodes but above nontumor tissue. The data were judged consistent with most tumor T cells coming from lymph node and expanding in tumor.

Samples came from axillary lymph nodes draining the breast cancer. Sequenced material: axillary lymph node tissue. The origin of this receptor is a female donor with breast cancer. Some clones in this sample may be carry-over from other donors' samples.

CDR3 DNA sequence: TGTGCCAGCAGCTTGGAAGGGCACTATGGCTACACCTTC. It codes for CASSLEGHYGYTF. The chain combines TRBV11-2 with TRBJ1-2; D uncertain. There are 13 residues in the CDR3. V lost 3 bases and J 3 bases, leaving 8 bases between the germline ends. The germline CDR1 and CDR2 sequences are SGHAT and FQNNGV.